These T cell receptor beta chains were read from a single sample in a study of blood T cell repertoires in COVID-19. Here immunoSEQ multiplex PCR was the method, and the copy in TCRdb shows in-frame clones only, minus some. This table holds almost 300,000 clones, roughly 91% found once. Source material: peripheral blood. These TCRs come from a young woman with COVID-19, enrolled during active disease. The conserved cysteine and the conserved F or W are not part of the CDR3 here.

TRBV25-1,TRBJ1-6,ASSAGGTGGSPLH
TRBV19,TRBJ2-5,ASSIGTSGGETQY
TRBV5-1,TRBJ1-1,ASSSGGEAF
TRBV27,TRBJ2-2,ASSFGQGGGTGELF
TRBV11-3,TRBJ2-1,ASSSLDNEQF
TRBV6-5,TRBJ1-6,ASSTDRGQSPLH
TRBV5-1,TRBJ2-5,ASSDRDRNQETQY
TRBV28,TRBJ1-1,ASSLSTDTEAF
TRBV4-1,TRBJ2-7,ASSPNPGQILTYEQY
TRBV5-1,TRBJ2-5,ASSTGQDGETQY
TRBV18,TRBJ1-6,ASSPFTPGSYNSPLH
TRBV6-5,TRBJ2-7,ASSPFHEQY
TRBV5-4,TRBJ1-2,ASSLVTSYGYT
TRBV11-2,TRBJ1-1,ASSLVVGGDRGPNTEAF
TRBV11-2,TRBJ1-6,ASSLLGRERGSPLH
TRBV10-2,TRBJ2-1,ASSEPLHGGPYNEQF
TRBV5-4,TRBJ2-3,AIPGGQLVGDTQY
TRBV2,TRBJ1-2,ASSPPRALDYGYT
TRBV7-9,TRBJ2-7,ASSFQYEQY
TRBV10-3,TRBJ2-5,AISGSTGVQETQY
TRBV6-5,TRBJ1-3,ASSFGNTIY
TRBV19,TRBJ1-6,ASSIDQTGRNAPLH
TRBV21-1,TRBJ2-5,ASSPRTGEETQY
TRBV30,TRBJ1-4,AWGRVGGKLF
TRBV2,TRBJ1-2,ASRKQGGFYGYT
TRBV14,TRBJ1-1,ASSQGRWEAF
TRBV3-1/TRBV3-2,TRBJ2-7,ASSQTSSGRSEQY
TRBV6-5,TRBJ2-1,ASRGVTYNEQF
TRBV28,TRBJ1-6,ASSLIPGDYGSYNSPLH
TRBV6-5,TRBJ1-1,ASINNFRGTEAF
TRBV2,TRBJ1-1,ASSEYGGGTEAF
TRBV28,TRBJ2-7,ASRQQGYEQY
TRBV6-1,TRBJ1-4,ASTPHRGTEKLF
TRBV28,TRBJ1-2,ASSMTENYGYT
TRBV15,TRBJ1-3,ATSRDYTYRLSGNTIY
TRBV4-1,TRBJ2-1,ASSQDPGTGGQF
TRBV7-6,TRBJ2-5,ASRPGAGVGTQY
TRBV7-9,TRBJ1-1,ASSLVQGDTEAF
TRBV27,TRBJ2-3,ASSLAGLAGETQY
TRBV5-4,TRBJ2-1,ASSRKYGGGNNEQF
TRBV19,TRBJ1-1,ASKIGQGSSTEAF
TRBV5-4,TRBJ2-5,ASSLVGTIQETQY